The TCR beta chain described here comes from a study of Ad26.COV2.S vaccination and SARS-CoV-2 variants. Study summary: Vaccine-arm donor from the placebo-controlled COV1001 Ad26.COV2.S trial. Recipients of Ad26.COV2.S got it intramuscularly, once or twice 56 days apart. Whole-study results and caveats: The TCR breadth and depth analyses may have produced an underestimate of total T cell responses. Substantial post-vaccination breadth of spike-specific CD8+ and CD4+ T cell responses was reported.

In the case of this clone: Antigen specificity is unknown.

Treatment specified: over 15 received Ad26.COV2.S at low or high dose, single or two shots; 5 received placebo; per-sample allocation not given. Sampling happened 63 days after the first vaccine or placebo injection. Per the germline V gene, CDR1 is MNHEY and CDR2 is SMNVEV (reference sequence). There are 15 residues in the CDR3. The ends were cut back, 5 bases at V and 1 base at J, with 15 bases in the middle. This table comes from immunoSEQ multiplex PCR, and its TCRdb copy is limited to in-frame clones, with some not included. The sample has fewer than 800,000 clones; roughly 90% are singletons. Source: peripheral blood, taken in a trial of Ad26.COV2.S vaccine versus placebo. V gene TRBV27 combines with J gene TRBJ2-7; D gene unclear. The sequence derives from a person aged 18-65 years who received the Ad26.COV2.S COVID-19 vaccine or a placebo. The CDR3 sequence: CASSPRRVRSYEQYF. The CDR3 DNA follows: TGTGCCAGCAGTCCTCGACGAGTGAGGTCCTACGAGCAGTACTTC.